This T cell receptor beta chain is from a study of blood T cell repertoires in COVID-19. Across under 25 US areas, participants ranged in age from roughly 18 to 95 years. Participant reports of clinical history set cohort assignment. Produced via immunoSEQ multiplex PCR; TCRdb's table is partial and in-frame only. This sample has approximately 130,000 clones; roughly four fifths occur once, and the top ten carry 15% to 20%. The germline V gene has CDR1 ENHRY and CDR2 SYGVKD. The CDR3 has 15 amino acids. V was shortened by 2 bases and J by 4 bases, with 14 bases between the two germline ends. The TCR sequence derives from a man aged 30-40 years who had recovered from COVID-19. The sequenced material came from PBMCs or T cells enriched from blood (not recorded which). The V call is TRBV10-3, the J call TRBJ1-1; D unresolved. DNA for the CDR3: TGTGCCATCAGTGAGGGGGAGGTAATCGGCACTGAAGCTTTCTTT. Translation: CAISEGEVIGTEAFF.